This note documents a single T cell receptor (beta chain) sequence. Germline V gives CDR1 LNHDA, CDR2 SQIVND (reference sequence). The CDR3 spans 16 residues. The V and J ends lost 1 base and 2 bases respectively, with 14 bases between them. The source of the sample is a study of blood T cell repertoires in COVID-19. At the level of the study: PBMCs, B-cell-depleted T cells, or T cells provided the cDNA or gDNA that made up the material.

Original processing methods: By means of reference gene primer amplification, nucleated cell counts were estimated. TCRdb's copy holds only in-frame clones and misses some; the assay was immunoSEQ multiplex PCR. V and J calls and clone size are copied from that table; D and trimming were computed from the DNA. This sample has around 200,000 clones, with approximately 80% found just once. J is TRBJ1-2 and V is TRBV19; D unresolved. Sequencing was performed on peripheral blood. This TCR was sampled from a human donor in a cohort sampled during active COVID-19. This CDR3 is CASSIARGGINYGYTF. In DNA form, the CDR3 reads TGTGCCAGTAGTATAGCCCGTGGCGGGATAAACTATGGCTACACCTTC.